This TCR beta chain was identified during a study of blood T cell repertoires in COVID-19. In the original processing: Cell counts per sample came from amplifying reference gene primers. TCRdb keeps only in-frame clones here, not all; method: immunoSEQ multiplex PCR. V and J calls and clone size follow that table, whereas D and trimming were derived from the DNA. In the table there are about 91,000 clones, around 79% of which are singletons. The CDR3 length is 14 residues. Trimming removed 5 bases at V and 0 bases at J, with 9 bases between. Germline V CDR1 and CDR2: SGHTA, FQGTGA. This sequence originates from a woman older than 75 with acute or convalescent COVID-19. V usage is TRBV7-3 and J usage is TRBJ2-3, with a possible D match to TRBD2 (6 bases). Sequencing was done on a sample of peripheral blood. CDR3 nucleotide sequence: TGTGCCAGCAGCACCGGGACTAGCACAGATACGCAGTATTTT. This gives the protein CASSTGTSTDTQYF.